The 17 T cell receptor beta chains below were found in one sample sequenced in a study of T cell repertoires in cytomegalovirus infection. TCRdb analysed the reads with MiXCR anew, one entry per CDR3 protein. The sample holds over 450,000 distinct CDR3 sequences, around 10% seen once. Sequencing was carried out using PBMCs. The receptors come from a human donor in good health (CMV status not recorded). Some clones in this sample may be carry-over from other donors' samples.

This clonotype was observed many times. The chain combines TRBV12-3 or TRBV12-4 with TRBJ1-2; tentative D call: TRBD1 (5 bases). The CDR3 extends over 13 amino acids. The V end lost 2 bases, the J end lost 8 bases, and 12 bases lay between the germline ends. The chain's CDR3 is CASSLRAGNGYTF. In DNA, the CDR3 is TGTGCCAGCAGTTTAAGGGCAGGGAACGGCTACACCTTC.

V and J are TRBV5-1 and TRBJ2-3; TRBD1 agrees at 7 bases. V shed 5 bases, J shed 10 bases, and the junction held 19 bases outside the gene matches. Germline values: CDR1 SGHRS, CDR2 YFSETQ. This CDR3 comprises 16 residues. The chain's CDR3 is CASRPLTGTVPSSQYF. The CDR3 DNA sequence: TGCGCCAGCAGGCCTCTGACCGGGACAGTCCCCAGTTCGCAGTATTTT.

J is TRBJ2-1 and V is TRBV12-3 or TRBV12-4; D is ambiguous. The CDR3 spans 12 residues. Trimming pared 6 bases from V and 5 bases from J, leaving 8 bases between. DNA of the CDR3: TGTGCCAGCAGGATACTTGACAATGAGCAGTTCTTC. The encoded protein is CASRILDNEQFF.

A few counts support this clonotype. The chain employs TRBV6-4 and TRBJ2-1, with TRBD1 matching 7 bases. The CDR3 extends over 15 amino acids. V lost 0 bases and J lost 9; bases outside the gene matches: 8. The germline V gene encodes CDR1 MRHNA and CDR2 SNTAGT. This CDR3 is CASSDSSQGVAEQFF. CDR3 bases: TGTGCCAGCAGTGACTCGAGTCAGGGGGTGGCTGAGCAGTTCTTC.

The table lists this clonotype with many counts. The J gene is TRBJ1-1, the V gene TRBV5-1; 8 nucleotides agree with TRBD1. This CDR3 has 13 residues. With V trimmed by 4 bases and J by 7 bases, 6 bases remained unmatched. CDR1 and CDR2 (germline): SGHRS, YFSETQ. CDR3 in DNA: TGCGCCAGCAGCCCAGGGGGCGCGAATGAAGCTTTCTTT. Its protein is CASSPGGANEAFF.

This chain links TRBV20-1 with TRBJ2-7; no clear D gene. The germline V and J ends were trimmed by 5 bases and 3 bases, with 14 bases remaining between them. Germline V gene sequence: CDR1 DFQATT, CDR2 SNEGSKA (reference sequence). This CDR3 is built from 13 residues. CDR3 in amino acids: CSAFSEADYEQYF. The CDR3 nucleotides are TGCAGTGCTTTTTCAGAGGCGGACTACGAGCAGTACTTC.

This clonotype was detected many times. V and J are TRBV7-2 and TRBJ2-6; D not certain. This CDR3 spans 15 amino acids. V was shortened by 3 bases and J by 1 base, with 7 bases between the two germline ends. CDR1 and CDR2 (germline): SGHTA, FQGNSA. Here the CDR3 reads CASSLGWSGANVLTF. CDR3 nucleotides: TGTGCCAGCAGCTTGGGGTGGTCTGGGGCCAACGTCCTGACTTTC.

Regarding this clonotype: Given a much more abundant clone one base away, this may be a read error. This chain uses TRBV6-5 with TRBJ2-3; TRBD2 matches at 13 bases. Germline V gene sequence: CDR1 MNHEY, CDR2 SVGAGI. This CDR3 comprises 18 residues. V lost 5 bases and J lost 2; bases outside the gene matches: 10. The CDR3 here is CASSPGLAGASFTDTQYF. Here the CDR3 DNA reads TGTGCCAGCAGTCCCGGACTAGCGGGGGCCTCCTTCACAGATACGCAGTATTTT.

This sequence joins TRBV29-1 and TRBJ1-4; D is undetermined. The CDR3 has 11 amino acids. The germline gives CDR1 SQVTM, CDR2 ANQGSEA. Trimming pared 4 bases from V and 12 bases from J, leaving 12 bases between. CDR3 DNA sequence: TGCAGCGTTGTCCAAGGGAGTCAACTGTTTTTT. This codes for CSVVQGSQLFF.

This clonotype was counted ten times or more. The rearrangement links TRBV7-9 to TRBJ2-4; D is unclear. The V end lost 0 bases, the J end lost 3 bases, and 3 bases lay between the germline ends. CDR1 and CDR2 from the germline V gene are SEHNR and FQNEAQ (reference sequence). The length of the CDR3 is 13 residues. CDR3 in DNA: TGTGCCAGCAGCTTAGCGCTCAAAAACATTCAGTACTTC. This translates into CASSLALKNIQYF. Complete variable domain (other parts from reference TRBV7-9 and TRBJ2-4): DTGVSQNPRHKITKRGQNVTFRCDPISEHNRLYWYRQTLGQGPEFLTYFQNEAQLEKSRLLSDRFSAERPKGSFSTLEIQRTEQGDSAMYLCASSLALKNIQYFGAGTRLSVL.

Many counts were recorded for this clonotype. This sequence joins TRBV6-1 and TRBJ1-3; D gene uncertain. Germline V CDR1 and CDR2: MNHNS, SASEGT. V lost 7 bases and J lost 4, with 17 bases in between. This CDR3 contains 15 residues. The DNA for the CDR3 is TGTGCCAGCACCTCGACCCCTGACGGAGGAAACACCATATATTTT. Translated: CASTSTPDGGNTIYF.

This clonotype has a count of ten or more. CDR3 nucleotides: TGTGCCAGCAGCTGGGGGTCACCCTACAATGAGCAGTTCTTC. This codes for CASSWGSPYNEQFF. V usage is TRBV7-2 and J usage is TRBJ2-1, with D perhaps matching TRBD1 or TRBD2 (5 bases each). The CDR3 covers 14 residues. With 4 bases removed from V and 2 bases from J, the gap between germline ends came to 9 bases. CDR1 and CDR2 from the germline V gene are SGHTA and FQGNSA. The complete variable domain, with remaining parts taken from reference TRBV7-2 and TRBJ2-1, reads GAGVSQSPSNKVTEKGKDVELRCDPISGHTALYWYRQSLGQGLEFLIYFQGNSAPDKSGLPSDRFSAERTGGSVSTLTIQRTQQEDSAVYLCASSWGSPYNEQFFGPGTRLTVL.

This clonotype was seen ten or more times. This chain uses TRBV7-9 with TRBJ1-1; 7 bases are a match to TRBD1. The CDR3 length is 15 residues. Germline V CDR1 and CDR2: SEHNR, FQNEAQ (reference sequence). V was pared by 5 bases and J by 2 bases, with 8 bases of the junction left unmatched. The CDR3 DNA reads TGTGCCAGCAGCCCCCAAGGACAGGCCAACACTGAAGCTTTCTTT. Amino acid sequence: CASSPQGQANTEAFF.

Many counts were recorded for this clonotype. This sequence joins TRBV11-2 and TRBJ1-1; D is uncertain. V lost 5 bases and J 9 bases, leaving 13 bases between the germline ends. CDR3 length: 12 amino acids. Germline CDR1 is SGHAT and CDR2 is FQNNGV. CDR3 region: CASSQSLSQAFF. The DNA for the CDR3 is TGTGCCAGCAGCCAATCACTCAGCCAAGCTTTCTTT.

At least ten counts were recorded for this clonotype. The gene calls are TRBV20-1 and TRBJ2-7; D unclear. V lost 5 bases, J lost 0 bases, and 11 bases lay in between. Germline V lookup: CDR1 DFQATT, CDR2 SNEGSKA (reference sequence). The length of the CDR3 is 13 residues. The CDR3 bases are TGCAGTGCTGCGGACGGCACCTCCTACGAGCAGTACTTC. This sequence encodes CSAADGTSYEQYF.

This clonotype was recorded a few times. The chain couples TRBV7-9 to TRBJ1-4; 8 bases are shared with TRBD1. This CDR3 has 14 amino acids. Per the germline V gene, CDR1 is SEHNR and CDR2 is FQNEAQ (reference sequence). V trimming: 3 bases; J trimming: 7 bases; junction bases outside the gene matches: 4. The CDR3 reads CASSLQGAFEKLFF. DNA of the CDR3: TGTGCCAGCAGCTTGCAGGGGGCTTTTGAAAAACTGTTTTTT.

For this clonotype: It may be a read error: a sequence one base away is much more abundant. CDR3 sequence (DNA): TGTGCCAGCAGCTTACTCCAGGGGGCGGGGTACTTC. Amino acids: CASSLLQGAGYF. This chain links TRBV11-2 with TRBJ2-7; the match to TRBD1 covers 8 bases. Germline CDR1 and CDR2: SGHAT and FQNNGV. The CDR3 consists of 12 residues. V gave up 2 bases and J gave up 12 bases; unmatched junction bases: 6.